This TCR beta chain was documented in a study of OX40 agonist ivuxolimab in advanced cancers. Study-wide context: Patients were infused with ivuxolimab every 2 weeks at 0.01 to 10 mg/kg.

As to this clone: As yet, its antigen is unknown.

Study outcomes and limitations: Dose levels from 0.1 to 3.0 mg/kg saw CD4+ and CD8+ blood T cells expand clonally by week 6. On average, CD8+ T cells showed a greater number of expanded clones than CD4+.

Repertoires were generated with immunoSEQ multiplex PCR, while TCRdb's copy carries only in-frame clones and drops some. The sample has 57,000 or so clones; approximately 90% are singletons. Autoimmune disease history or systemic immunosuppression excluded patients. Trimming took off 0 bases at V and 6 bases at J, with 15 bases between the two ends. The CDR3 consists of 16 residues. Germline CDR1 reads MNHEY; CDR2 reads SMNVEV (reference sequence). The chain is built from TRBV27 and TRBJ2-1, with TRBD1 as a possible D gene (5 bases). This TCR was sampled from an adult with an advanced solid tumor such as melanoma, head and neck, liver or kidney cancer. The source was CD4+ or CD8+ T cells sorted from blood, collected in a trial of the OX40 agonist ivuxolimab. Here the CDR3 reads CASSLSYRWPVNEQFF. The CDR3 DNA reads TGTGCCAGCAGTTTATCGTACAGGTGGCCCGTCAATGAGCAGTTCTTC.